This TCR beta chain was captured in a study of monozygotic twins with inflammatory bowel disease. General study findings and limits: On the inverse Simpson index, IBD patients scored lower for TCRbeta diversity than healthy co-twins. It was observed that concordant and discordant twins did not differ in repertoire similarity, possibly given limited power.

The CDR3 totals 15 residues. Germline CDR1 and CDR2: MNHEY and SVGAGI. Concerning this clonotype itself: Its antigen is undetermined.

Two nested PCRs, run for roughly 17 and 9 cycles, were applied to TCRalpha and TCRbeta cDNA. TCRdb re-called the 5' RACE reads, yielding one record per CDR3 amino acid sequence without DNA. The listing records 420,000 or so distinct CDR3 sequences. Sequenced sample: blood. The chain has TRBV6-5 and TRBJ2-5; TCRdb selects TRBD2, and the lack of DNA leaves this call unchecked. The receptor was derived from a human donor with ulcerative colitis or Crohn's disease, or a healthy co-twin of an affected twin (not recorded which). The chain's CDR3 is CASSYSGYSKQTQYF.